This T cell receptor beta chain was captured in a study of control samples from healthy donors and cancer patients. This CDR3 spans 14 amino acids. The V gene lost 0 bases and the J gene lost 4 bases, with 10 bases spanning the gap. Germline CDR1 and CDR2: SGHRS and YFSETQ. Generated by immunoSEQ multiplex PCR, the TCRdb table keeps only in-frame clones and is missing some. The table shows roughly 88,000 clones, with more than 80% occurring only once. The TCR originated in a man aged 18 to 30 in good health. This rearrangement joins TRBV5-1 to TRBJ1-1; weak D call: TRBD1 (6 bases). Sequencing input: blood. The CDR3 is CASSLGRGFTEAFF. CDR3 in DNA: TGCGCCAGCAGCTTGGGCAGGGGCTTCACTGAAGCTTTCTTT.